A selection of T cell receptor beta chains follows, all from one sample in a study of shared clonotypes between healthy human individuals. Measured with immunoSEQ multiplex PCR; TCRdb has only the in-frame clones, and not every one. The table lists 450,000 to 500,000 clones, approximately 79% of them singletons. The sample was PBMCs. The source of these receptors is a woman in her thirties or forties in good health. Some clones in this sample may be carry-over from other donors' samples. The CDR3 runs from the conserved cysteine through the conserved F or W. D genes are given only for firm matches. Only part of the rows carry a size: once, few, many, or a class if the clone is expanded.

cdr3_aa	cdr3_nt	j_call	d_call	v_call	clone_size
CASSVAAGADTQYF	TGTGCCAGCAGCGTAGCTGCCGGGGCAGATACGCAGTATTTT	TRBJ2-3	-	TRBV9	-
CASSGTSGKANTGELFF	TGTGCCAGTAGTGGGACTAGCGGGAAGGCGAACACCGGGGAGCTGTTTTTT	TRBJ2-2	TRBD2	TRBV19	many
CASSATLAGEQFF	TGTGCCAGCAGCGCCACACTAGCGGGTGAGCAGTTCTTC	TRBJ2-1	TRBD2	TRBV9	-
CASSPQYANTGELFF	TGTGCCAGCAGCCCGCAGTACGCGAACACCGGGGAGCTGTTTTTT	TRBJ2-2	-	TRBV7-3	-
CASSYPGGTDTQYF	TGTGCCAGCAGTTACCCCGGAGGCACAGATACGCAGTATTTT	TRBJ2-3	-	TRBV6-6	-
CASSPQVAQNNEQFF	TGTGCCAGCAGCCCCCAGGTGGCGCAAAACAATGAGCAGTTCTTC	TRBJ2-1	-	TRBV12-1	-
CASSLTGGRNIQYF	TGTGCCAGCAGCCTCACAGGGGGGAGAAACATTCAGTACTTC	TRBJ2-4	TRBD1	TRBV14	-
CASSWDSNTGELFF	TGTGCCAGTAGCTGGGACTCCAACACCGGGGAGCTGTTTTTT	TRBJ2-2	-	TRBV19	-
CASSLTDRDYGYTF	TGTGCCAGCAGCCTCACGGACAGGGACTATGGCTACACCTTC	TRBJ1-2	TRBD1	TRBV6-4	-
CASSPYGSGWANVLTF	TGTGCCAGCAGCCCCTACGGTTCTGGGTGGGCCAACGTCCTGACTTTC	TRBJ2-6	-	TRBV28	-
CASSEPGQGYEQYF	TGTGCCAGCAGTGAACCGGGACAGGGCTACGAGCAGTACTTC	TRBJ2-7	TRBD1	TRBV25-1	-
CASSWGPRKSAGELFF	TGTGCCAGCAGTTGGGGGCCGAGGAAATCGGCCGGGGAGCTGTTTTTT	TRBJ2-2	-	TRBV6-6	-
CASSLFLDGAYEQYF	TGTGCCAGCAGCTTATTTTTGGACGGAGCCTACGAGCAGTACTTC	TRBJ2-7	-	TRBV11-2	-
CSFSPGTLSSYEQYF	TGCAGCTTTTCCCCCGGGACGCTTAGCTCCTACGAGCAGTACTTC	TRBJ2-7	-	TRBV29-1	few
CASSQGDIQETQYF	TGCGCCAGCAGCCAAGGAGACATCCAAGAGACCCAGTACTTC	TRBJ2-5	-	TRBV4-1	-
CASSAGQGRGNTIYF	TGTGCCAGCAGTGCGGGACAGGGGAGGGGAAACACCATATATTTT	TRBJ1-3	TRBD1	TRBV2	-
CASSLDGTYGYTF	TGTGCCAGCAGTTTAGACGGGACGTATGGCTACACCTTC	TRBJ1-2	-	TRBV27	-
CASSQGGTGLTSEGEQYF	TGTGCCAGCAGCCAGGGGGGGACAGGGTTGACTAGCGAAGGCGAGCAGTACTTC	TRBJ2-7	-	TRBV21-1	-